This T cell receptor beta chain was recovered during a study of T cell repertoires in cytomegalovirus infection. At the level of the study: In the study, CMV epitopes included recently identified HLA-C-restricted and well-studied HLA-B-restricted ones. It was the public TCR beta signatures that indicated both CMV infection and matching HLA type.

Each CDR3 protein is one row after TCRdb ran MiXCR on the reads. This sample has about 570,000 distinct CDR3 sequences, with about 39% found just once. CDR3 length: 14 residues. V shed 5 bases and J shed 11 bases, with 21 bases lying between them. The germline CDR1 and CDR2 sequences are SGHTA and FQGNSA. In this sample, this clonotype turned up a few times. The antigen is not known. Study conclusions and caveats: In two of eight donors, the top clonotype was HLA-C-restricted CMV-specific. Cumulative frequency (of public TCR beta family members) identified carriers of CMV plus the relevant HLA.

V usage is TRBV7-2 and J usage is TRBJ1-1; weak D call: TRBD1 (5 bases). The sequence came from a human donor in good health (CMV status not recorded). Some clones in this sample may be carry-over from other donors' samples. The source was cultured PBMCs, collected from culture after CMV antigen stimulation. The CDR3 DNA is TGTGCCAGCAGCGGTAACAGACGAACCGGGGGGGCTTTCTTT. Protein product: CASSGNRRTGGAFF. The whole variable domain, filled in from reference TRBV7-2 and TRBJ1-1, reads GAGVSQSPSNKVTEKGKDVELRCDPISGHTALYWYRQSLGQGLEFLIYFQGNSAPDKSGLPSDRFSAERTGGSVSTLTIQRTQQEDSAVYLCASSGNRRTGGAFFGQGTRLTVV.